These 17 T cell receptor beta chains were sequenced from one sample in a study of blood T cell repertoires in COVID-19. TCRdb's table, derived via immunoSEQ multiplex PCR, lists solely in-frame clones and lacks some. Here the sample spans some 120,000 clones, 70% to 85% being singletons. Sequencing was carried out using peripheral blood. These receptors were obtained from a man in his 70s with active or convalescent COVID-19.

The chain is built from TRBV12-3 or TRBV12-4 and TRBJ2-1; D gene unclear. There are 11 residues in the CDR3. The V gene lost 3 bases and the J gene lost 8 bases, with 5 bases spanning the gap. The CDR3 loop is CASSFRDEQFF. The CDR3 DNA is TGTGCCAGCAGTTTTCGAGATGAGCAGTTCTTC.

The chain is built from TRBV11-3 and TRBJ2-3, with D tentatively TRBD2 (7 bases). The V and J ends lost 5 bases and 8 bases respectively, with 20 bases between them. The germline V gene encodes CDR1 SGHNT and CDR2 YENEEA. CDR3 length: 15 amino acids. This CDR3 is CASSTLSGGGGTQYF. Written as DNA, the CDR3 is TGTGCCAGCAGCACCCTTAGCGGAGGGGGGGGTACGCAGTATTTT.

As regards this clone: The sample has other DNA sequences that encode this CDR3 too. The chain employs TRBV9 and TRBJ1-2; D perhaps matches TRBD1 (6 bases). There are 14 residues in the CDR3. In germline, CDR1 is SGDLS, CDR2 YYNGEE. Trimming removed 0 bases at V and 5 bases at J, with 11 bases between. CDR3 region: CASSVGSGTYGYTF. CDR3 bases: TGTGCCAGCAGCGTAGGCTCAGGGACATATGGCTACACCTTC.

The rearrangement links TRBV5-1 to TRBJ1-1, with D perhaps TRBD1 (5 bases). Trimming stripped 2 bases from V and 8 bases from J, with 13 bases between. The CDR3 is 13 amino acids. Germline lookup yields CDR1 SGHRS and CDR2 YFSETQ. This chain's CDR3 is CASSFTTGTEAFF. Written as DNA, the CDR3 is TGCGCCAGCAGCTTTACCACAGGCACCGAAGCTTTCTTT.

The chain has TRBV7-2 and TRBJ2-4, with D tentatively TRBD2 (6 bases). Trimming cost V 2 bases and J 7 bases, with 15 bases left between them. The CDR3 runs to 15 residues. Germline CDR1 and CDR2: SGHTA and FQGNSA. CDR3 in amino acids: CASSLYPGLGNIQYF. Here the CDR3 DNA reads TGTGCCAGCAGCTTATATCCGGGACTCGGGAACATTCAGTACTTC.

In DNA, the CDR3 is TGTGCCAGCAGCTCAAACACAGAGGGTACCGGGGAGCTGTTTTTT. Amino acid sequence: CASSSNTEGTGELFF. The chain recombines TRBV5-4 with TRBJ2-2; D is perhaps TRBD2 (5 bases). The V gene lost 3 bases and the J gene lost 5 bases, with 14 bases spanning the gap. Germline CDR1 SGHNT, CDR2 YYREEE (reference sequence). This CDR3 contains 15 residues.

The genes are TRBV4-2 and TRBJ2-7; D is ambiguous. In germline, CDR1 is LGHNA, CDR2 YNFKEQ. The V gene lost 1 base and the J gene lost 9 bases, with 10 bases spanning the gap. CDR3 length: 12 amino acids. The CDR3 DNA is TGTGCCAGCAGCCAAGCTGCCGGTGGGCAGTACTTC. Its translation is CASSQAAGGQYF.

This CDR3 is CASSSLVAGVGGEQFF. CDR3 in DNA: TGTGCCAGCAGCTCCCTCGTGGCGGGAGTTGGAGGTGAGCAGTTCTTC. The chain recombines TRBV11-2 with TRBJ2-1; 7 bases line up with TRBD2. V shed 4 bases, J shed 9 bases, and the junction held 15 bases outside the gene matches. Germline V gene lookup returns CDR1 SGHAT and CDR2 FQNNGV. This CDR3 region has 16 residues. Full variable domain (outside the CDR3, taken from reference TRBV11-2 and TRBJ2-1): EAGVAQSPRYKIIEKRQSVAFWCNPISGHATLYWYQQILGQGPKLLIQFQNNGVVDDSQLPKDRFSAERLKGVDSTLKIQPAKLEDSAVYLCASSSLVAGVGGEQFFGPGTRLTVL.

The V and J genes are TRBV10-2 and TRBJ1-5; a possible D gene is TRBD1 (6 bases). Trimming removed 2 bases at V and 2 bases at J, with 16 bases between. The CDR3 contains 17 residues. Looked up from germline, CDR1 is WSHSY and CDR2 is SAAADI. This CDR3 is CASSEPLGALGNQPQHF. CDR3 sequence (DNA): TGCGCCAGCAGTGAGCCTCTGGGGGCGCTGGGCAATCAGCCCCAGCATTTT.

This chain joins TRBV19 and TRBJ2-3; the D gene is possibly TRBD2 (5 bases). The V end was cut by 2 bases, the J end by 0 bases, with 9 bases between. Germline assignment: CDR1 LNHDA and CDR2 SQIVND (reference sequence). CDR3 length: 15 amino acids. The CDR3 DNA is TGTGCCAGTAGTATAAGCGGTGAGAGCACAGATACGCAGTATTTT. This sequence encodes CASSISGESTDTQYF. Full variable domain (missing parts from reference TRBV19 and TRBJ2-3): DGGITQSPKYLFRKEGQNVTLSCEQNLNHDAMYWYRQDPGQGLRLIYYSQIVNDFQKGDIAEGYSVSREKKESFPLTVTSAQKNPTAFYLCASSISGESTDTQYFGPGTRLTVL.

The V call is TRBV5-4, the J call TRBJ2-5, with TRBD1 matching 8 bases. The CDR3 spans 14 residues. The ends lost 4 bases at V and 5 bases at J; junction bases unmatched: 7. Germline V gene sequence: CDR1 SGHNT, CDR2 YYREEE (reference sequence). The CDR3 DNA sequence: TGTGCCAGCAGCAACCGACAGGGGATTGAGACCCAGTACTTC. This sequence encodes CASSNRQGIETQYF.

This clone was counted only a few times. The J gene is TRBJ1-1, the V gene TRBV21-1; the tabulated D call, TRBD1, remains unverified against the DNA. TRBV21-1 is recorded as a pseudogene. There are 15 residues in the CDR3. This chain's CDR3 is CASSLQGAPETEAFF. Here the CDR3 DNA reads TGTGCCAGCAGCCTACAGGGGGCCCCTGAGACTGAAGCTTTCTTT.

This chain joins TRBV12-3 or TRBV12-4 and TRBJ2-1; D is unresolved. Trimming shortened V by 1 base and J by 6 bases, and 7 bases separated the two germline ends. The CDR3 has 13 residues. The CDR3 coding sequence is TGTGCCAGCAGTTTAGACTCTTTCAATGAGCAGTTCTTC. Its translation: CASSLDSFNEQFF.

J is TRBJ2-7 and V is TRBV3-1 (or the pseudogene TRBV3-2); possibly TRBD2 for D (5 bases). The CDR3 totals 11 residues. The germline gives CDR1 LGHDT, CDR2 YNNKEL (reference sequence). Trimming pared 1 base from V and 12 bases from J, leaving 10 bases between. The CDR3 DNA is TGTGCCAGCAGCCAAGTTACTAGGTGGTACTTC. Translated, it gives CASSQVTRWYF.

V and J are TRBV14 and TRBJ2-3; 7 nucleotides line up with TRBD1. J was trimmed by 0 bases and V by 2 bases; bases with no gene match: 2. CDR3 length: 15 amino acids. Germline CDR1 reads SGHDN; CDR2 reads FVKESK. In nucleotides, the CDR3 is TGTGCCAGCAGCCAACCGGGACAGAGCACAGATACGCAGTATTTT. It encodes CASSQPGQSTDTQYF.

This clone occurred a few times. The CDR3 nucleotides are TGTGCCAGCAGCTCAGCGGGGTTCACCTACGAGCAGTACTTC. It specifies CASSSAGFTYEQYF. The chain recombines TRBV3-1 (or the pseudogene TRBV3-2) with TRBJ2-7; 7 bases line up with TRBD2. J lost 2 bases, V lost 5 bases, and 6 bases had no gene match. The germline V gene encodes CDR1 LGHDT and CDR2 YNNKEL (reference sequence). The CDR3 is made up of 14 amino acids.

V usage is TRBV6-5 and J usage is TRBJ1-1, with D tentatively TRBD1 (6 bases). V lost 6 bases to trimming and J lost 1 base, with 9 bases between them. This CDR3 is 13 amino acids long. In germline, CDR1 is MNHEY, CDR2 SVGAGI. CDR3 region: CASSRGQNTEAFF. CDR3 coding DNA: TGTGCCAGCAGCCGGGGACAGAACACTGAAGCTTTCTTT.